These T cell receptor beta chains were read from a single sample in a study of T cells in localized non-small cell lung cancer. TCRdb's table, derived via immunoSEQ multiplex PCR, lists solely in-frame clones and lacks some. The sample carries 20,000 to 25,000 clones, over 75% recorded once. The source material was PBMCs, sampled before any cancer treatment. The source of these receptors is a woman aged 35 to 75 with stage II squamous cell lung carcinoma. The CDR3 runs from the conserved cysteine through the conserved F or W. The D gene is left open where the match is weak. Clone size is stated in some rows and not others, as once, few, many or a class when expanded.

CDR3 length: 15
J gene: TRBJ2-5
V gene: TRBV5-1
D gene: -
clone size: -
CDR3 DNA: TGCGCCAGCAGCCCTACTGGCGGAGACGGAGAGACCCAGTACTTC
CDR3 protein: CASSPTGGDGETQYF

CDR3 length: 20
J gene: TRBJ2-2
V gene: TRBV19
D gene: TRBD2
clone size: -
CDR3 DNA: TGTGCCAGTAGTATAGTCCCAGGGAAGTTGCGGGAGGGGCGGACCGGGGAGCTGTTTTTT
CDR3 protein: CASSIVPGKLREGRTGELFF

CDR3 length: 13
J gene: TRBJ2-5
V gene: TRBV7-7
D gene: -
clone size: -
CDR3 DNA: TGTGCCAGCAGCTTAGCAGGGACTGAGACCCAGTACTTC
CDR3 protein: CASSLAGTETQYF

CDR3 length: 13
J gene: TRBJ2-5
V gene: TRBV29-1
D gene: -
clone size: -
CDR3 DNA: TGCAGCGTTGCCTTCAGGCTCCAAGAGACCCAGTACTTC
CDR3 protein: CSVAFRLQETQYF

CDR3 length: 15
J gene: TRBJ2-1
V gene: TRBV5-4
D gene: TRBD2
clone size: -
CDR3 DNA: TGTGCCAGCAGCTTGGCCGGGAGGGTGATCAATGAGCAGTTCTTC
CDR3 protein: CASSLAGRVINEQFF

CDR3 length: 14
J gene: TRBJ2-3
V gene: TRBV19
D gene: -
clone size: -
CDR3 DNA: TGTGCCAGTAGTATCAGGGACGGGTCAGATACGCAGTATTTT
CDR3 protein: CASSIRDGSDTQYF

CDR3 length: 11
J gene: TRBJ1-2
V gene: TRBV20-1
D gene: -
clone size: few
CDR3 DNA: TGCAGTGCCCCGCGGACAGTTGGCTACACCTTC
CDR3 protein: CSAPRTVGYTF

CDR3 length: 13
J gene: TRBJ2-7
V gene: TRBV9
D gene: -
clone size: -
CDR3 DNA: TGTGCCAGCAGCGTAGGGGGGACGGGCGAGCAGTACTTC
CDR3 protein: CASSVGGTGEQYF

CDR3 length: 15
J gene: TRBJ1-5
V gene: TRBV6-1
D gene: -
clone size: few
CDR3 DNA: TGTGCCAGCAGTGTGCAGGGAACGGGCAATCAGCCCCAGCATTTT
CDR3 protein: CASSVQGTGNQPQHF

CDR3 length: 19
J gene: TRBJ2-5
V gene: TRBV5-1
D gene: TRBD2
clone size: -
CDR3 DNA: TGCGCCAGCAGCCTGCCAGCCCTAATGAGCGGGGTCCCCCAAGAGACCCAGTACTTC
CDR3 protein: CASSLPALMSGVPQETQYF

CDR3 length: 13
J gene: TRBJ2-2
V gene: TRBV10-2
D gene: -
clone size: -
CDR3 DNA: TGCGCCAGCAAAGAGATCAACACCGGGGAGCTGTTTTTT
CDR3 protein: CASKEINTGELFF

CDR3 length: 14
J gene: TRBJ2-3
V gene: TRBV7-2
D gene: -
clone size: -
CDR3 DNA: TGTGCCAGCAGCCTAGAGTGGAGCTCCCATACGCAGTATTTT
CDR3 protein: CASSLEWSSHTQYF

CDR3 length: 12
J gene: TRBJ2-7
V gene: TRBV7-9
D gene: -
clone size: -
CDR3 DNA: TGTGCCAGCAGCGGAGGGCGGGCCGAGCAGTACTTC
CDR3 protein: CASSGGRAEQYF

CDR3 length: 11
J gene: TRBJ1-4
V gene: TRBV15
D gene: -
clone size: once
CDR3 DNA: TGTGCCACCAGCAGAGATGAAAAACTGTTTTTT
CDR3 protein: CATSRDEKLFF

CDR3 length: 13
J gene: TRBJ1-2
V gene: TRBV4-3
D gene: -
clone size: -
CDR3 DNA: TGCGCCAGCAGCCAAGTTCCGGGTTATGGCTACACCTTC
CDR3 protein: CASSQVPGYGYTF

CDR3 length: 18
J gene: TRBJ2-6
V gene: TRBV11-3
D gene: -
clone size: -
CDR3 DNA: TGTGCCAGCAGCTTAAATAGGTGGGACCAGCCTGGGGCCAACGTCCTGACTTTC
CDR3 protein: CASSLNRWDQPGANVLTF

CDR3 length: 14
J gene: TRBJ2-7
V gene: TRBV7-2
D gene: -
clone size: -
CDR3 DNA: TGTGCCAGCAGCTTAGCGTGGGGCTCCTACGAGCAGTACTTC
CDR3 protein: CASSLAWGSYEQYF

CDR3 length: 13
J gene: TRBJ2-2
V gene: TRBV6-1
D gene: -
clone size: -
CDR3 DNA: TGTGCCAGCGACCGGGGGAACACCGGGGAGCTGTTTTTT
CDR3 protein: CASDRGNTGELFF

CDR3 length: 13
J gene: TRBJ1-1
V gene: TRBV29-1
D gene: -
clone size: -
CDR3 DNA: TGCAGCGTATTCGGCGGAGAGAACACTGAAGCTTTCTTT
CDR3 protein: CSVFGGENTEAFF

CDR3 length: 16
J gene: TRBJ2-2
V gene: TRBV15
D gene: TRBD2
clone size: -
CDR3 DNA: TGTGCCACCAGGGGCGGGCTAGCGGGAGGTACCGGGGAGCTGTTTTTT
CDR3 protein: CATRGGLAGGTGELFF

CDR3 length: 16
J gene: TRBJ2-7
V gene: TRBV6-1
D gene: -
clone size: -
CDR3 DNA: TGTGCCAGCAGTGAAATCGCAGGGGAATCGGGCCACGAGCAGTACTTC
CDR3 protein: CASSEIAGESGHEQYF

CDR3 length: 14
J gene: TRBJ2-7
V gene: TRBV4-2
D gene: -
clone size: -
CDR3 DNA: TGTGCCAGCAGCCAAGATCTGAGGACACCCGAGCAGTACTTC
CDR3 protein: CASSQDLRTPEQYF

CDR3 length: 13
J gene: TRBJ2-1
V gene: TRBV7-2
D gene: -
clone size: -
CDR3 DNA: TGTGCCAGCAGCTTAGGGTACCACAATGAGCAGTTCTTC
CDR3 protein: CASSLGYHNEQFF

CDR3 length: 15
J gene: TRBJ1-4
V gene: TRBV28
D gene: -
clone size: -
CDR3 DNA: TGTGCCAGCAGAAGGAACCGGCCCCAGTCGGGAAAACTGTTTTTT
CDR3 protein: CASRRNRPQSGKLFF

CDR3 length: 16
J gene: TRBJ2-7
V gene: TRBV19
D gene: -
clone size: -
CDR3 DNA: TGTGCCAGTAGTAAACAAGGGTTGTCGAGCTCCTACGAGCAGTACTTC
CDR3 protein: CASSKQGLSSSYEQYF

CDR3 length: 14
J gene: TRBJ1-5
V gene: TRBV28
D gene: TRBD1
clone size: -
CDR3 DNA: TGTGCCAGCAGTCTGACAGGGGGAAATCAGCCCCAGCATTTT
CDR3 protein: CASSLTGGNQPQHF

CDR3 length: 14
J gene: TRBJ2-3
V gene: TRBV6-6
D gene: -
clone size: -
CDR3 DNA: TGTGCCAGCAGTTACTCAGGCACTCGGGGTACGCAGTATTTT
CDR3 protein: CASSYSGTRGTQYF

CDR3 length: 17
J gene: TRBJ2-1
V gene: TRBV11-2
D gene: TRBD2
clone size: -
CDR3 DNA: TGTGCCAGCAGCTCCTCCCCGATTAGCGGGAGTGTGGGAGAGCAGTTCTTC
CDR3 protein: CASSSSPISGSVGEQFF

CDR3 length: 14
J gene: TRBJ1-6
V gene: TRBV27
D gene: -
clone size: -
CDR3 DNA: TGTGCCAGCAGTGTCGACAGGACGAATTCACCCCTCCACTTT
CDR3 protein: CASSVDRTNSPLHF

CDR3 length: 15
J gene: TRBJ2-2
V gene: TRBV5-1
D gene: TRBD1
clone size: -
CDR3 DNA: TGCGCCAGCAGGGAAGGACAGGGGAACACCGGGGAGCTGTTTTTT
CDR3 protein: CASREGQGNTGELFF

CDR3 length: 14
J gene: TRBJ2-7
V gene: TRBV25-1
D gene: -
clone size: -
CDR3 DNA: TGTGCCAGCAGTGAGGCCGGGACATCCTACGAGCAGTACTTC
CDR3 protein: CASSEAGTSYEQYF

CDR3 length: 13
J gene: TRBJ2-5
V gene: TRBV5-6
D gene: -
clone size: once
CDR3 DNA: TGTGCCAGCAGCTTACGAAACTTAGAGACCCAGTACTTC
CDR3 protein: CASSLRNLETQYF

CDR3 length: 16
J gene: TRBJ1-2
V gene: TRBV5-4
D gene: TRBD1
clone size: -
CDR3 DNA: TGTGCCAGCAGCTTGGCCGGCAGGGGGAACGGATATGGCTACACCTTC
CDR3 protein: CASSLAGRGNGYGYTF

CDR3 length: 18
J gene: TRBJ2-6
V gene: TRBV5-1
D gene: TRBD1
clone size: -
CDR3 DNA: TGCGCCAGCAGCCTAACCGGGACAGCCTCCTCTGGGGCCAACGTCCTGACTTTC
CDR3 protein: CASSLTGTASSGANVLTF

CDR3 length: 14
J gene: TRBJ2-5
V gene: TRBV27
D gene: -
clone size: -
CDR3 DNA: TGTGCCAGCAGTTTATCGTCAGGGATTGGGACCCAGTACTTC
CDR3 protein: CASSLSSGIGTQYF

CDR3 length: 13
J gene: TRBJ2-7
V gene: TRBV11-2
D gene: -
clone size: -
CDR3 DNA: TGTGCCAGCAGCGAAATCGTCCCCCCGAGGCAGTACTTC
CDR3 protein: CASSEIVPPRQYF

CDR3 length: 16
J gene: TRBJ2-6
V gene: TRBV6-5
D gene: -
clone size: -
CDR3 DNA: TGTGCCAGCAGTTACTTAGGGGGGTCTGGGGCCAACGTCCTGACTTTC
CDR3 protein: CASSYLGGSGANVLTF

CDR3 length: 15
J gene: TRBJ1-4
V gene: TRBV2
D gene: -
clone size: -
CDR3 DNA: TGTGCCAGCAGTGAGCTACAGGGAGTCGGAGAAAAACTGTTTTTT
CDR3 protein: CASSELQGVGEKLFF

CDR3 length: 15
J gene: TRBJ2-5
V gene: TRBV28
D gene: TRBD2
clone size: once
CDR3 DNA: TGTGCCAGCAGCCCGGGACTAGCGGGACAAGAGACCCAGTACTTC
CDR3 protein: CASSPGLAGQETQYF

CDR3 length: 14
J gene: TRBJ1-2
V gene: TRBV5-1
D gene: TRBD1
clone size: once
CDR3 DNA: TGCGCCAGCAGCTTTTCCGGGACAGGCTATGGCTACACCTTC
CDR3 protein: CASSFSGTGYGYTF

CDR3 length: 16
J gene: TRBJ1-3
V gene: TRBV7-9
D gene: -
clone size: -
CDR3 DNA: TGTGCCAGCAGCTTATTGGGCGGGGACGCTGGAAACACCATATATTTT
CDR3 protein: CASSLLGGDAGNTIYF

CDR3 length: 16
J gene: TRBJ1-5
V gene: TRBV7-8
D gene: -
clone size: -
CDR3 DNA: TGTGCCAGCAGCCCATACAGGTACCGTGACCATCAGCCCCAGCATTTT
CDR3 protein: CASSPYRYRDHQPQHF

CDR3 length: 13
J gene: TRBJ2-3
V gene: TRBV2
D gene: TRBD2
clone size: -
CDR3 DNA: TGTGCCAGCGGGCGGGAGATCACAGATACGCAGTATTTT
CDR3 protein: CASGREITDTQYF

CDR3 length: 14
J gene: TRBJ2-7
V gene: TRBV4-1
D gene: -
clone size: -
CDR3 DNA: TGCGCCAGCAGCCAAGTCCTGGCCTCCTACGAGCAGTACTTC
CDR3 protein: CASSQVLASYEQYF

CDR3 length: 14
J gene: TRBJ2-7
V gene: TRBV11-2
D gene: TRBD1
clone size: -
CDR3 DNA: TGTGCCAGCAGCCTCGGACAGGCCCTGAGGGAGCAGTACTTC
CDR3 protein: CASSLGQALREQYF

CDR3 length: 15
J gene: TRBJ2-2
V gene: TRBV5-1
D gene: -
clone size: once
CDR3 DNA: TGCGCCAGCAGCTTGTCACAGATCCGCGCCGGGGAGCTGTTTTTT
CDR3 protein: CASSLSQIRAGELFF

CDR3 length: 17
J gene: TRBJ2-6
V gene: TRBV2
D gene: -
clone size: -
CDR3 DNA: TGTGCCAGCAGTATAAGTGAGTCTCCCTCTGGGGCCAACGTCCTGACTTTC
CDR3 protein: CASSISESPSGANVLTF

CDR3 length: 12
J gene: TRBJ2-3
V gene: TRBV18
D gene: -
clone size: -
CDR3 DNA: TGTGCCAGCTCCCTTGGGGGAGATACGCAGTATTTT
CDR3 protein: CASSLGGDTQYF

CDR3 length: 13
J gene: TRBJ2-1
V gene: TRBV25-1
D gene: -
clone size: -
CDR3 DNA: TGTGCCAGCTCCCCATCAGGTTCTAATGAGCAGTTCTTC
CDR3 protein: CASSPSGSNEQFF

CDR3 length: 14
J gene: TRBJ2-5
V gene: TRBV19
D gene: -
clone size: -
CDR3 DNA: TGTGCCAGTAGTATTAACGGGTACCAAGAGACCCAGTACTTC
CDR3 protein: CASSINGYQETQYF

CDR3 length: 15
J gene: TRBJ1-5
V gene: TRBV28
D gene: -
clone size: once
CDR3 DNA: TGTGCCAGCAGTTCTGGGACATACTGGATTCAGCCCCAGCATTTT
CDR3 protein: CASSSGTYWIQPQHF

CDR3 length: 14
J gene: TRBJ2-5
V gene: TRBV15
D gene: -
clone size: -
CDR3 DNA: TGTGCCACCAGCCCCCCTCAGCATCTCGAGACCCAGTACTTC
CDR3 protein: CATSPPQHLETQYF

CDR3 length: 14
J gene: TRBJ1-2
V gene: TRBV29-1
D gene: -
clone size: -
CDR3 DNA: TGCAGCGTTGAATGGGAGGGTTATGGCTATGGCTACACCTTC
CDR3 protein: CSVEWEGYGYGYTF

CDR3 length: 15
J gene: TRBJ2-5
V gene: TRBV14
D gene: -
clone size: -
CDR3 DNA: TGTGCCAGCAGCCAGGGCTGGGGGGACCAAGAGACCCAGTACTTC
CDR3 protein: CASSQGWGDQETQYF

CDR3 length: 13
J gene: TRBJ2-6
V gene: TRBV28
D gene: -
clone size: -
CDR3 DNA: TGTGCCAGCAGGGACTCTGGGGCCAACGTCCTGACTTTC
CDR3 protein: CASRDSGANVLTF